This TCR beta chain was sequenced in a study of shared T cell receptors in the human thymus (dated by TCRdb to about 2021). Regarding the study in general: The study examined how self-reactive, shared T-cell receptor alpha chains are generated in the human thymus.

As concerns this clone: Its binding antigen is unknown. It has no much larger one-base neighbor in the sample; base qualities were not kept.

Preparation of the library involved the immunoSEQ multiplex PCR assay. In its TCRdb copy, this immuneACCESS table keeps in-frame sequences only and misses some clones. Where compared with another copy, unresolved V genes explain less than half of these, and the others have no known cause. The sample records approximately 730,000 clones, 75% to 90% of which are singletons. More than 0.008% of the sample is in the top ten clones. The CDR3 goes from the cysteine to the phenylalanine over 15 residues. Only the CDR3 part of the read is kept: 45 bases, read in frame from the first base. V sheds 4 bases and J sheds 0 bases, leaving 14 bases between their ends. From a lookup of the germline V gene (reference sequence), CDR1 and CDR2 are SGHNT and YYREEE. The data were also submitted as part of a second study, on human thymus T cells. From the second report: In Finland, the donors were immunologically healthy infants who were having open corrective cardiac surgery for congenital heart defects. Thymus tissue was collected as surgical resects that were removed during corrective cardiac surgery. V and J gene segment usage appeared biased in both thymic and peripheral blood repertoires. According to the related research, thymic TCR repertoires were highly overlapping among unrelated individuals. TCR alpha and beta repertoires from roughly 8 infant thymus samples and four related peripheral blood samples were characterized in the study. Donor ages ranged from roughly 6 to 250 days, and the cohort comprised six male and two female infants. Thymocytes were mechanically released from the tissue and were stored as pellets of about 8.5-31 million cells at -70 degrees C. A QIAsymphony instrument was used to extract genomic DNA from the frozen cell pellets. Using the immunoSEQ multiplex PCR assay, the TCRB and TCRAD loci were amplified from a standardized quantity of quality-controlled genomic DNA. The V(D)J region was spanned by amplicons of a length sufficient to cover the CDR3 and to identify V and J genes. The amplicons were sequenced on an Illumina platform via the commercial immunoSEQ service. Primer bias and sequencing errors were corrected as previously described, and TCRAD and TCRB definitions were based on the IMGT database. immunoSEQ Analyzer 3.0 and VDJTools were used for repertoire analysis, which covered basic statistics, V/J segment usage, diversity estimates, rarefaction and pairwise overlap. To estimate diversity, the Chao1, ChaoE, Efron-Thisted, Shannon and inverse Simpson indices were applied, and diversity was also estimated on datasets down-sampled to the smallest sample. For repertoire overlap, CDR3 nucleotide sequence, V gene and J gene had to match strictly, and clustering was done by Jaccard-based multidimensional scaling. On average, thymus samples gave 800,000 or so unique TCRB clonotypes, whereas blood samples gave about 84,000.

The receptor was isolated from a girl under three years old with a congenital heart defect. Donor details come from another sample of the same person, matched by shared clones. The sequencing input was thymocytes. The chain couples TRBV5-4 to TRBJ2-7; too little of a D gene remains to name it. The CDR3 region has the sequence CASSPDQARSYEQYF. The DNA sequence is given as TGTGCCAGCAGCCCCGATCAAGCTCGCTCCTACGAGCAGTACTTC.